The source of this T cell receptor beta chain is a study of technical replicates of blood from a handful of donors. Germline lookup yields CDR1 MRHNA and CDR2 SNTAGT. There are 15 residues in the CDR3. Losses at the gene ends were 7 bases for V and 3 bases for J; bases not matched to a gene: 4. The assay was immunoSEQ multiplex PCR, and TCRdb's table has in-frame clones only and misses some. The sample yields roughly 87,000 clones, just under 95% seen once. The rearrangement joins TRBV6-4 to TRBJ2-1; 12 bases match TRBD2. The origin of this receptor is a human donor in good health. Sequencing was performed on T cells isolated from PBMCs. The CDR3 loop is CASMRLAGDYNEQFF. The CDR3 coding sequence is TGTGCCAGCATGAGACTAGCGGGAGACTACAATGAGCAGTTCTTC.